This T cell receptor (beta chain) was identified during a study of shared clonotypes between healthy human individuals. About the research overall: CD4 naive and CD4 memory each took three plates per donor, while CD8 naive took two and CD8 memory one. Notes on the study in general: Naive CD4 clonotypes overlapped across a few donors at around 4.7%. Clonotypes shared by all four sorted-subset donors had higher generation probabilities than non-shared clonotypes.

Sequencing was performed with immunoSEQ multiplex PCR; in TCRdb, only in-frame clones are kept and a portion is missing. The data hold roughly 2.4 million clones, with around 95% observed a single time. In the case of this clone: Its antigen is unknown. The sample contains more than one DNA sequence encoding this CDR3.

The CDR3 is 13 amino acids. CDR1 and CDR2 from the germline V gene are SGHRS and YFSETQ. The V gene lost 5 bases and the J gene lost 1 base, with 9 bases spanning the gap. Donors had no recently reported acute infections or vaccinations and were HIV-negative. The TCR was taken from a man aged 18 to 30 in good health. The sequencing input was naive CD4+ T cells sorted from blood. The subset is: CD45RA+ positively selected. The genes are TRBV5-1 and TRBJ1-2; no clear D. This CDR3 reads CASSSDNNYGYTF. The CDR3 DNA reads as TGCGCCAGCAGTTCCGACAATAACTATGGCTACACCTTC.